A selection of T cell receptor beta chains follows, all from one sample in a study of blood T cell repertoires in COVID-19. Measured with immunoSEQ multiplex PCR; TCRdb has only the in-frame clones, and not every one. Of around 250,000 clones listed, roughly 85% are singletons. The specimen was PBMCs or T cells enriched from blood (not recorded which). The receptors here all came from a woman in her forties or fifties who had been exposed to COVID-19. Both conserved end residues are part of each CDR3. A D gene is named only where the DNA matches it firmly. A row's size may be missing; if present it is once, few, many or a size class.

clone_size	j_call	d_call	v_call	cdr3_nt	cdr3_aa
.	TRBJ1-2	.	TRBV3-1/TRBV3-2	TGTGCCAGCAGCCAAGATTCAGGGGCCTCTAACTATGGCTACACCTTC	CASSQDSGASNYGYTF
.	TRBJ1-2	.	TRBV7-2	TGTGCCAGCAGCCCCCACAGGGTTAACTATGGCTACACCTTC	CASSPHRVNYGYTF
.	TRBJ1-5	TRBD1	TRBV6-2/TRBV6-3	TGTGCCAGCAGTTACTCCCCGGGGACAGGGCCATTGGATCAGCCCCAGCATTTT	CASSYSPGTGPLDQPQHF
.	TRBJ2-5	TRBD1	TRBV5-1	TGCGCCAGCAGCCTAGGGACAGGGGAGATCCAAGAGACCCAGTACTTC	CASSLGTGEIQETQYF
.	TRBJ1-2	TRBD1	TRBV3-1/TRBV3-2	TGTGCCAGCAGCCAAGGTTTTGGGGACAGGCCTTACCTCAACTATGGCTACACCTTC	CASSQGFGDRPYLNYGYTF
.	TRBJ1-5	.	TRBV24-1	TGTGCCACCAGTGACACGACTCATCCGGATCAGCCCCAGCATTTT	CATSDTTHPDQPQHF
.	TRBJ1-1	.	TRBV18	TGTGCCAGCTCGGAAGGGGTGGGAACTGAAGCTTTCTTT	CASSEGVGTEAFF
.	TRBJ2-3	.	TRBV11-2	TGTGCCAGCAGCTCCTCGACTCCAGGCACAGATACGCAGTATTTT	CASSSSTPGTDTQYF
.	TRBJ1-2	.	TRBV27	TGTGCCAGCAGTTACCAGGGGAACTATGGCTACACCTTC	CASSYQGNYGYTF
.	TRBJ1-5	TRBD1	TRBV6-5	TGTGCCACCTGGGACAGAACAAATCAGCCCCAGCATTTT	CATWDRTNQPQHF
.	TRBJ2-3	.	TRBV12-3/TRBV12-4	TGTGCCAGCAGTTTTGATCGAGGTATCGTGTATTTT	CASSFDRGIVYF
.	TRBJ1-1	.	TRBV9	TGTGCCAGCAGCACACGACAGTACGCCACTGAAGCTTTCTTT	CASSTRQYATEAFF
few	TRBJ1-4	TRBD1	TRBV19	TGTGCCAGTCGAAACCCCCCCGGGACAGGTGGGGAAAAACTGTTTTTT	CASRNPPGTGGEKLFF
once	TRBJ1-5	.	TRBV19	TGTGCCAGTAGTATTGGAGATCAGCCCCAGCATTTT	CASSIGDQPQHF
.	TRBJ1-1	TRBD1	TRBV30	TGTGCCTGGAGTAGGGACAGTCGGAACACTGAAGCTTTCTTT	CAWSRDSRNTEAFF
.	TRBJ2-7	.	TRBV5-4	TGTGCCAGCAGCTTAGGAGGAGGCGAGCAGTACTTC	CASSLGGGEQYF
.	TRBJ1-3	.	TRBV7-2	TGTGCCAGCAGACCCCCGGGTTTGGGAAACACCATATATTTT	CASRPPGLGNTIYF
.	TRBJ2-3	.	TRBV10-2	TGCGCCAGCAGTGAGTGGAGAGTCCGGCCAGATACGCAGTATTTT	CASSEWRVRPDTQYF
few	TRBJ2-3	TRBD2	TRBV15	TGTGCCACCAGCAGAGAGGGGGGGAGCGCAGATACGCAGTATTTT	CATSREGGSADTQYF
.	TRBJ1-2	.	TRBV12-3/TRBV12-4	TGTGCCAGCAGTTTAAGGAGATTCTATGGCTACACCTTC	CASSLRRFYGYTF
few	TRBJ2-3	TRBD1	TRBV5-1	TGCGCCAGCAGCCCGACAGGGTATGGGGGAACAGATACGCAGTATTTT	CASSPTGYGGTDTQYF
.	TRBJ1-3	.	TRBV6-1	TGTGCCAGCAGTGCCAGCCGGTGGAGTCGTGGAAACACCATATATTTT	CASSASRWSRGNTIYF
.	TRBJ1-1	TRBD1	TRBV3-1/TRBV3-2	TGTGCCAGCAGTTTGGGACAGGGAGAGGAAGCTTTCTTT	CASSLGQGEEAFF
.	TRBJ2-2	.	TRBV7-2	TGTGCCAGCAGCTTAGAAACGGGGGCCGGGGAGCTGTTTTTT	CASSLETGAGELFF
once	TRBJ2-1	.	TRBV6-2/TRBV6-3	TGTGCCAGCAGCCGGGACTTGATCTACAATGAGCAGTTCTTC	CASSRDLIYNEQFF
.	TRBJ1-2	TRBD1	TRBV2	TGTGCCAGCACATGGGGACAGGAGTATGGCTACACCTTC	CASTWGQEYGYTF
.	TRBJ2-3	.	TRBV4-1	TGCGCCAGCAGCCTTGACCGGGACACCGGGACAGATACGCAGTATTTT	CASSLDRDTGTDTQYF
.	TRBJ1-2	.	TRBV3-1/TRBV3-2	TGTGCCAGCAGCCAAGGTTACGAGGGGGGGGCCAGGCGTAGCTATGGCTACACCTTC	CASSQGYEGGARRSYGYTF
.	TRBJ1-1	TRBD1	TRBV19	TGTGCCAGTTCGGACAGGGGCCGACCTGAAGCTTTCTTT	CASSDRGRPEAFF
.	TRBJ1-1	.	TRBV7-3	TGTGCCAGCAGCTTAAAAGGGGGTGCGACTGAAGCTTTCTTT	CASSLKGGATEAFF
.	TRBJ2-5	.	TRBV5-6	TGTGCCAGCAGCCCGACCGGGAAAGAGACCCAGTACTTC	CASSPTGKETQYF
once	TRBJ2-7	TRBD2	TRBV29-1	TGCAGCGTTCTAGCGGGGCAATACCCCTACGAGCAGTACTTC	CSVLAGQYPYEQYF
few	TRBJ1-1	.	TRBV2	TGTGCCAGCAGGGAGTCATCGAGGACTGAAGCTTTCTTT	CASRESSRTEAFF
.	TRBJ1-6	.	TRBV14	TGTGCCAGCAGCCAATGGGCGAATTCACCCCTCCACTTT	CASSQWANSPLHF
.	TRBJ2-3	.	TRBV10-3	TGTGCCATCAGTGACATCGTAGGGGTGGGCACAGATACGCAGTATTTT	CAISDIVGVGTDTQYF
.	TRBJ2-1	.	TRBV27	TGTGCCAGCAGTTTCCAACCCCAGGGGTCCTTTAGTAATGAGCAGTTCTTC	CASSFQPQGSFSNEQFF
.	TRBJ2-7	TRBD1	TRBV2	TGTGCCAGCCTCAGGGACAGTAGGGGCGAGCAGTACTTC	CASLRDSRGEQYF
once	TRBJ1-5	.	TRBV6-5	TGTGCCAGCAGGAGGGGAGGGGCGGATCGGCCCCAGCATTTT	CASRRGGADRPQHF
.	TRBJ2-5	TRBD2	TRBV6-2/TRBV6-3	TGTGCCAGCAGTTACGCCACTAGCGGGGGCCAAGAGACCCAGTACTTC	CASSYATSGGQETQYF
.	TRBJ1-5	.	TRBV6-2/TRBV6-3	TGTGCCAGCAGCCACGGGGTTAATCAGCCCCAGCATTTT	CASSHGVNQPQHF
.	TRBJ1-4	TRBD1	TRBV29-1	TGCAGCGTTGAAGAGGGGGGAGGGACAGGGAATGAAAAACTGTTTTTT	CSVEEGGGTGNEKLFF
.	TRBJ2-3	.	TRBV5-1	TGCGCCAGCAGCCCGGAGGGGGGGGCCTTGGATACGCAGTATTTT	CASSPEGGALDTQYF
.	TRBJ1-1	.	TRBV12-3/TRBV12-4	TGTGCCAGCAACAGAGGGGGCACTGAAGCTTTCTTT	CASNRGGTEAFF
.	TRBJ2-2	TRBD1	TRBV7-9	TGTGCCAGCAGCCCGGACAGGGGGATGTCCGGGGAGCTGTTTTTT	CASSPDRGMSGELFF
.	TRBJ2-1	TRBD2	TRBV6-2/TRBV6-3	TGTGCCAGCAGTTTCTCGACTAGCGGGGGAGAGCAGTTCTTC	CASSFSTSGGEQFF
.	TRBJ1-2	.	TRBV5-8	TGTGCCAGCAGCTTGGTTCGCGGGTTGGGCTACACCTTC	CASSLVRGLGYTF
.	TRBJ1-1	.	TRBV4-3	TGCGCCAGCAGCCAAGTAAGCGAGGGGAACACTGAAGCTTTCTTT	CASSQVSEGNTEAFF
once	TRBJ1-3	.	TRBV30	TGTGCCTGGAGTGTAGGGAGCTCTGGAAACACCATATATTTT	CAWSVGSSGNTIYF
.	TRBJ1-1	TRBD1	TRBV12-3/TRBV12-4	TGTGCCAGCCAACCAGGGGGGAGGACTGAAGCTTTCTTT	CASQPGGRTEAFF
.	TRBJ1-2	.	TRBV14	TGTGCCAGCAGTCGGGACTTGGACTATGGCTACACCTTC	CASSRDLDYGYTF
.	TRBJ2-7	.	TRBV10-3	TGTGCCATCAGTGACCCAACAGGCTCCTACGAGCAGTACTTC	CAISDPTGSYEQYF
.	TRBJ1-5	.	TRBV24-1	TGTGCCACCAGTGAGGCAGTTAGCAATCAGCCCCAGCATTTT	CATSEAVSNQPQHF
once	TRBJ1-5	.	TRBV7-8	TGTGCCAGCAGCTTATCTGGGGGGGGTCAGCCCCAGCATTTT	CASSLSGGGQPQHF
.	TRBJ2-3	TRBD2	TRBV2	TGTGCCAGCAGAACCCTTGCGGGGGGCTCAGATACGCAGTATTTT	CASRTLAGGSDTQYF
.	TRBJ2-6	.	TRBV6-2/TRBV6-3	TGTGCCAGCAGCGACCGTTGGGGCGGGGCCAACGTCCTGACTTTC	CASSDRWGGANVLTF
many	TRBJ2-2	.	TRBV7-7	TGTGCCAGCAGCCCCGTAAGACCAGGGCTGAACACCGGGGAGCTGTTTTTT	CASSPVRPGLNTGELFF
.	TRBJ1-5	TRBD1	TRBV7-9	TGTGCCAGCAGCTTATCTCGGGACAGTTCGGGGCCCCAGCATTTT	CASSLSRDSSGPQHF
few	TRBJ2-1	TRBD2	TRBV18	TGTGCCAGCTCACCACAGGGAGGGGCCTTATTAAATGAGCAGTTCTTC	CASSPQGGALLNEQFF